A selection of T cell receptor beta chains follows, all from one sample in a study of CD8+CD57+ T cells in acquired aplastic anemia. TCRdb re-called the reads through MiXCR, storing one row per CDR3 protein. The sample contains over 100,000 distinct CDR3 sequences, 40% to 45% of which appear only once. The sequenced sample consisted of sorted CD4+, CD8+, or CD8+CD57+ T cells (not recorded which) from PBMCs. The receptors originated from a human donor in good health, serving as a control. CDR3s include the opening cysteine and the closing phenylalanine or tryptophan. The order of the fields is V gene, J gene, clone size, D gene, CDR3 protein, CDR3 DNA. D genes are given only for firm matches. Clone size is not always given. Where it is, it says once, few, many or a class for expanded clones.

>TRBV20-1|TRBJ1-6|many|NA
CSARDLGVSPLHF
TGCAGTGCTAGAGATCTAGGGGTATCACCCCTCCACTTT
>TRBV10-3|TRBJ1-5|NA|NA
CASSDITGLGSQHF
TGTGCCAGCAGTGACATCACAGGGCTGGGCAGCCAGCATTTT
>TRBV4-1|TRBJ2-1|many|NA
CASSRGNAKYNEQFF
TGCGCCAGCAGCCGCGGGAACGCTAAATACAATGAGCAGTTCTTC
>TRBV2|TRBJ2-7|NA|TRBD1
CASSSTGDEQYF
TGTGCCAGCAGTTCCACAGGGGACGAGCAGTACTTC
>TRBV29-1|TRBJ2-1|NA|NA
CSVEGQGNEQFF
TGCAGCGTTGAAGGGCAGGGGAATGAGCAGTTCTTC
>TRBV20-1|TRBJ1-3|once|TRBD1
CSASPGAGQGYGNTIYF
TGCAGTGCTTCCCCGGGGGCGGGACAGGGGTACGGAAACACCATATATTTT
>TRBV19|TRBJ1-5|NA|NA
CASTGLPYQPQHF
TGTGCCAGCACAGGGTTACCGTATCAGCCCCAGCATTTT
>TRBV10-2|TRBJ2-1|many|NA
CASRGPGVPEQFF
TGCGCCAGCAGGGGACCGGGGGTGCCAGAGCAGTTCTTC
>TRBV24-1|TRBJ2-7|NA|NA
CATRDQSYEQYF
TGTGCCACCAGAGACCAATCCTACGAGCAGTACTTC
>TRBV6-2/TRBV6-3|TRBJ2-1|NA|NA
CASSSVPYNEQFF
TGTGCCAGCAGTTCCGTACCATACAATGAGCAGTTCTTC
>TRBV10-3|TRBJ1-5|NA|NA
CAISGHVDQPQHF
TGTGCCATCAGCGGACACGTCGATCAGCCCCAGCATTTT
>TRBV19|TRBJ2-3|few|TRBD2
CASSTLAGVADTQYF
TGTGCCAGTAGTACTTTGGCGGGAGTGGCAGATACGCAGTATTTT
>TRBV18|TRBJ2-1|once|TRBD2
CASSRLAGEYNEQSF
TGTGCCAGCTCCCGACTAGCGGGCGAATACAATGAGCAGTCCTTC
>TRBV12-5|TRBJ1-2|many|TRBD1
CASGNWAGGDYGYTF
TGTGCTAGTGGTAATTGGGCAGGGGGCGACTATGGCTACACCTTC
>TRBV6-1|TRBJ1-4|many|NA
CASVGSHGEKLFF
TGTGCCAGCGTCGGGTCCCACGGGGAAAAACTGTTTTTT
>TRBV5-1|TRBJ2-7|many|NA
CASSPSTGYYEQYF
TGCGCCAGCAGCCCCTCGACAGGATACTACGAGCAGTACTTC
>TRBV6-1|TRBJ2-7|many|NA
CASVRTGSMYEQYF
TGTGCCAGCGTGAGAACTGGCAGCATGTACGAGCAGTACTTC
>TRBV7-2|TRBJ2-7|many|TRBD1
CASSLRTGHLSYEQYF
TGTGCCAGCAGCTTGCGGACAGGCCATCTCTCCTACGAGCAGTACTTC
>TRBV7-9|TRBJ2-7|many|TRBD1
CASSTYSGTEAYEQYF
TGTGCCAGCAGCACATATTCCGGGACAGAGGCCTACGAGCAGTACTTC
>TRBV4-1|TRBJ2-7|many|NA
CASSQSSRASWEQYF
TGCGCCAGCAGCCAAAGTTCGAGAGCGTCTTGGGAGCAGTACTTC
>TRBV24-1|TRBJ2-5|few|NA
CATSDQGGETQYF
TGTGCCACCAGTGATCAAGGGGGAGAGACCCAGTACTTC
>TRBV19|TRBJ1-1|NA|NA
CASSIGRGNTEAFF
TGTGCCAGTAGTATAGGGAGGGGCAACACTGAAGCTTTCTTT
>TRBV7-9|TRBJ1-2|few|TRBD1
CASSKIEGADGRTF
TGTGCCAGCAGCAAGATTGAGGGGGCCGATGGCCGCACCTTC
>TRBV15|TRBJ2-7|few|NA
CATSRDRGNYEQYF
TGTGCCACCAGCAGAGATCGGGGGAACTACGAGCAGTACTTC
>TRBV5-1|TRBJ2-1|many|TRBD2
CASSLELAGHNEQFF
TGCGCCAGCAGCTTGGAGCTAGCGGGACACAATGAGCAGTTCTTC
>TRBV10-3|TRBJ2-6|few|NA
CAIRSGTGANVLTF
TGTGCCATCCGTAGTGGGACCGGGGCCAACGTCCTGACTTTC
>TRBV9|TRBJ1-1|NA|NA
CASSPGHNTEAFF
TGCGCCAGCAGCCCCGGCCACAACACTGAAGCTTTCTTT
>TRBV30|TRBJ2-1|NA|TRBD2
CAWTISGTRTTEQFF
TGTGCCTGGACTATCTCCGGGACTAGGACAACTGAGCAGTTCTTC
>TRBV7-6|TRBJ1-3|NA|NA
CASSLRPGRGSGNTIYF
TGTGCCAGCAGCTTACGACCGGGCAGGGGCTCTGGAAACACCATATATTTT
>TRBV11-3|TRBJ1-1|NA|NA
CASSLDWNTEAFF
TGTGCCAGCAGCTTGGATTGGAACACTGAAGCTTTCTTT
>TRBV2|TRBJ2-7|NA|NA
CASSEQGGPYF
TGTGCCAGCAGTGAACAGGGAGGCCCGTACTTC
>TRBV20-1|TRBJ2-2|many|NA
CSAHDSLTGELFF
TGCAGTGCCCACGACAGCCTCACCGGGGAGCTGTTTTTT
>TRBV5-1|TRBJ2-1|many|TRBD2
CASSPDGLAGGSYNEQFF
TGCGCCAGCAGCCCCGACGGACTAGCGGGGGGTTCCTACAATGAGCAGTTCTTC
>TRBV11-2|TRBJ1-6|once|NA
CASSLSRMTPLHF
TGTGCCAGCAGCTTGTCTCGGATGACACCCCTCCACTTT
>TRBV10-3|TRBJ1-5|few|NA
CAISESDIQPQHF
TGTGCCATCAGTGAGTCGGATATCCAGCCCCAGCATTTT
>TRBV10-3|TRBJ2-5|NA|TRBD2
CASRGAGGLETQYF
TGTGCCAGCAGGGGAGCGGGGGGGCTGGAGACCCAGTACTTC
>TRBV2|TRBJ1-1|NA|NA
CASSLTGSTEAFF
TGTGCCAGCAGCCTGACAGGCAGCACAGAAGCTTTCTTT
>TRBV19|TRBJ2-7|many|TRBD1
CASSSTGGPSEQYF
TGTGCCAGTAGTTCCACAGGGGGTCCGAGCGAGCAGTACTTC
>TRBV6-1|TRBJ1-2|NA|NA
CASSSPRGAGYYGYTF
TGTGCCAGCAGTAGTCCCCGTGGGGCTGGATACTATGGCTACACCTTC
>TRBV10-3|TRBJ1-2|NA|NA
CAISGGARTGYGYTF
TGTGCCATCAGTGGGGGGGCCCGGACTGGCTATGGCTACACCTTC
>TRBV2|TRBJ1-1|NA|NA
CASSEDLNTEAFF
TGTGCCAGCAGTGAAGACCTGAACACTGAAGCTTTCTTT
>TRBV6-1|TRBJ1-2|NA|NA
CASSEAETTAYSNYGYTF
TGTGCCAGCAGTGAAGCAGAGACCACAGCTTATTCTAACTATGGCTACACCTTC
>TRBV5-1|TRBJ2-6|many|NA
CASSLQVSSGANVLTF
TGCGCCAGCAGCTTACAGGTTTCCTCTGGGGCCAACGTCCTGACTTTC
>TRBV4-1|TRBJ2-7|many|TRBD2
CASSRRTGGGVEQYF
TGCGCCAGCAGCCGACGGACAGGCGGGGGGGTCGAGCAGTACTTC
>TRBV20-1|TRBJ2-7|NA|TRBD2
CREASGRYTYEQDF
TGCAGGGAGGCTAGCGGGAGGTACACCTACGAGCAGGACTTC
>TRBV2|TRBJ1-1|many|NA
CATSRGNTEAFF
TGTGCCACGAGTAGGGGGAACACTGAAGCTTTCTTT
>TRBV5-1|TRBJ2-3|many|TRBD2
CASSLRRGTYTDTQYF
TGCGCCAGCAGCTTGAGGCGGGGGACTTACACAGATACGCAGTATTTT
>TRBV19|TRBJ2-7|many|NA
CASRGTHFREQYF
TGTGCCAGTAGGGGGACACACTTTAGGGAGCAGTACTTC
>TRBV2|TRBJ1-1|many|NA
CASSEGSNTEAFF
TGTGCCAGCAGTGAAGGGTCGAACACTGAAGCTTTCTTT
>TRBV3-1|TRBJ1-6|many|NA
CASSQEFNNSPLHF
TGTGCCAGCAGCCAAGAGTTCAATAATTCACCCCTCCACTTT